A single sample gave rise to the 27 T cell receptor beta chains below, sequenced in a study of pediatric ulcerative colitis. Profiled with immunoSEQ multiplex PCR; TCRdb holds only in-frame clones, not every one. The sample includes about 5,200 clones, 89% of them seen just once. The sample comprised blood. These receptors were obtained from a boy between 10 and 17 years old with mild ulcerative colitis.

CDR3 amino acids: CASSNGLAGAETQYF. The CDR3 DNA is TGTGCCAGCAGTAACGGACTAGCGGGAGCAGAGACCCAGTACTTC. The chain has TRBV28 and TRBJ2-5; 13 bases agree with TRBD2. CDR1 is MDHEN and CDR2 is SYDVKM in the germline V gene. The CDR3 contains 15 residues. J lost 4 bases, V lost 5 bases, and 4 bases had no gene match.

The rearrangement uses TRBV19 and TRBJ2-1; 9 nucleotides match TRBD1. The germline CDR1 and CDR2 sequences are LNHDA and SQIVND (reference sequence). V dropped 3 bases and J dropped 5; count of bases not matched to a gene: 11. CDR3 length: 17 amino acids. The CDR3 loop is CASSMYAVGQGNNEQFF. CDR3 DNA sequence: TGTGCCAGTAGTATGTACGCGGTCGGACAGGGGAACAATGAGCAGTTCTTC.

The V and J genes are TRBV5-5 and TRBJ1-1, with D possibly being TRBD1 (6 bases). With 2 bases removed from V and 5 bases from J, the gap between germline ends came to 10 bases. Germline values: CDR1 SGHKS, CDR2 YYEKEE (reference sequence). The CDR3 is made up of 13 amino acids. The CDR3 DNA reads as TGTGCCAGCAGCTTCCTAGACAGGACTGAAGCTTTCTTT. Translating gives CASSFLDRTEAFF.

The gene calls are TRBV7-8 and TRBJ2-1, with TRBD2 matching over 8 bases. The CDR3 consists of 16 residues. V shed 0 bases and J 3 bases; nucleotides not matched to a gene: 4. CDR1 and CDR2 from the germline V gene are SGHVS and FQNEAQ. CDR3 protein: CASSLAPGGGYNEQFF. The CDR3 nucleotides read TGTGCCAGCAGCTTAGCCCCGGGAGGGGGCTACAATGAGCAGTTCTTC.

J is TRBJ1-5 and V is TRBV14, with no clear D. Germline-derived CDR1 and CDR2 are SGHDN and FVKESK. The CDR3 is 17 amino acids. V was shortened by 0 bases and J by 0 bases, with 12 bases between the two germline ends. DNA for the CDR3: TGTGCCAGCAGCCAAGAGTTGTGGCAGAATAGCAATCAGCCCCAGCATTTT. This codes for CASSQELWQNSNQPQHF.

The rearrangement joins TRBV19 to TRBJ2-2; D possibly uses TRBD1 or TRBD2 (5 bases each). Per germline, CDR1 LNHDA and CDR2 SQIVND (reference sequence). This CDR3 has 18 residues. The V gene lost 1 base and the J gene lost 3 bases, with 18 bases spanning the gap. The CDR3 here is CASSIGGFISEDTGELFF. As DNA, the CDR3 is TGTGCCAGTAGTATAGGGGGGTTTATTAGTGAGGACACCGGGGAGCTGTTTTTT.

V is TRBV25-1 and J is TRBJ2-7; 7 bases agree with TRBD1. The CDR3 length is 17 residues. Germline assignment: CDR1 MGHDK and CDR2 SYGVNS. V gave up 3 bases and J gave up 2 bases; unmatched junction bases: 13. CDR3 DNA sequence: TGTGCCAGCAGTGATCCCGCCCGGGACAGCATGACCTACGAGCAGTACTTC. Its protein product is CASSDPARDSMTYEQYF.

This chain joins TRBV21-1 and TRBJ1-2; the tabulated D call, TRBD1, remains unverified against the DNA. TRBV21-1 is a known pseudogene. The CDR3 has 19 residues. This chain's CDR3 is CASSKVHRDRGLPNYGYTF. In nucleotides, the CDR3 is TGTGCCAGCAGCAAAGTCCACCGGGACAGGGGTCTCCCTAACTATGGCTACACCTTC.

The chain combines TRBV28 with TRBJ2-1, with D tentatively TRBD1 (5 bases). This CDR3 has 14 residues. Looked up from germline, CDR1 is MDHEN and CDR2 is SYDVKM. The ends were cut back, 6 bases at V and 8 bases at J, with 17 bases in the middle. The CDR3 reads CASRTNQGKDEQFF. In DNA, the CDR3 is TGTGCCAGCAGGACCAACCAGGGTAAGGATGAGCAGTTCTTC.

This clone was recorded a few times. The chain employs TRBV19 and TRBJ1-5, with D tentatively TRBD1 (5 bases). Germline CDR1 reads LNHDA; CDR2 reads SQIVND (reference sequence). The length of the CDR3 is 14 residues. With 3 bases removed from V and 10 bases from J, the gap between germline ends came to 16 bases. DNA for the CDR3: TGTGCCAGTAGTATTTCCAGGGCCTTAGAACCCCAGCATTTT. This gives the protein CASSISRALEPQHF. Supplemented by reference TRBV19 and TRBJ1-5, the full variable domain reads DGGITQSPKYLFRKEGQNVTLSCEQNLNHDAMYWYRQDPGQGLRLIYYSQIVNDFQKGDIAEGYSVSREKKESFPLTVTSAQKNPTAFYLCASSISRALEPQHFGDGTRLSIL.

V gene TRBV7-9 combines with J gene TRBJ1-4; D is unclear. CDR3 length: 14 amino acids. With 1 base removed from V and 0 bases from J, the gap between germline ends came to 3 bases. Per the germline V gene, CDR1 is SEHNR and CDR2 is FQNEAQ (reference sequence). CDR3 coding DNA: TGTGCCAGCAGCTTAGGGGCAACTAATGAAAAACTGTTTTTT. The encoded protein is CASSLGATNEKLFF. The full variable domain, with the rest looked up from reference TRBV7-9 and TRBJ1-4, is DTGVSQNPRHKITKRGQNVTFRCDPISEHNRLYWYRQTLGQGPEFLTYFQNEAQLEKSRLLSDRFSAERPKGSFSTLEIQRTEQGDSAMYLCASSLGATNEKLFFGSGTQLSVL.

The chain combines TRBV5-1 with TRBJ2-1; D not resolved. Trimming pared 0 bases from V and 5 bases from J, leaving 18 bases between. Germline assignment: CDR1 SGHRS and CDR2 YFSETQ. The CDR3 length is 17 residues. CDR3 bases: TGCGCCAGCAGCTTGGCGCGCTTGGGTGGGCTCAACAATGAGCAGTTCTTC. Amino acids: CASSLARLGGLNNEQFF.

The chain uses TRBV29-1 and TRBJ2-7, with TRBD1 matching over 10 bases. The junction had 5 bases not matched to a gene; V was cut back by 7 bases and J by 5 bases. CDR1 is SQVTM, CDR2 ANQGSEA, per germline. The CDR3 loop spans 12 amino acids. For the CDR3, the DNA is TGCAGCGGGGGGACAGGGGCCCACGAGCAGTACTTC. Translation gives CSGGTGAHEQYF.

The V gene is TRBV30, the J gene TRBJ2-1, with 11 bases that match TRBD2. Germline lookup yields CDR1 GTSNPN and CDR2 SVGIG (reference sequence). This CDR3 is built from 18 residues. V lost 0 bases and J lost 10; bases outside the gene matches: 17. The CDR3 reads CAWSVRPGLAGGAGEQFF. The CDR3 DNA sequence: TGTGCCTGGAGTGTACGGCCGGGCTTAGCGGGAGGGGCTGGCGAGCAGTTCTTC.

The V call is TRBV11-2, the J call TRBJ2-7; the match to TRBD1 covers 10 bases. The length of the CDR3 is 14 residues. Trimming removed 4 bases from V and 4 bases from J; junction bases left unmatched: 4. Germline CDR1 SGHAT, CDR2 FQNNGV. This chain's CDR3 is CASSSRTGGYEQYF. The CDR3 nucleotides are TGTGCCAGCAGCTCCAGGACAGGGGGTTACGAGCAGTACTTC.

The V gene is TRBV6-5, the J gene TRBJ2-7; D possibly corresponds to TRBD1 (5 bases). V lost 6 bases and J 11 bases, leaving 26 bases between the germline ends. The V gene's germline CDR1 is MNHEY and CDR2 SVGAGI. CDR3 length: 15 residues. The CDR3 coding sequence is TGTGCCAGCAGCCCTGGACAAACTTCCCCCCTGGCGGAGTACTTC. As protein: CASSPGQTSPLAEYF.

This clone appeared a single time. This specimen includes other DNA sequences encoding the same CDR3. The CDR3 loop reads CASSLLYEQYF. For the CDR3, the DNA is TGTGCCAGCAGTCTCCTCTACGAGCAGTACTTC. V is TRBV28 and J is TRBJ2-7; the D is unclear. CDR3 length equals 11 residues. V was cut by 5 bases and J by 3 bases, with 5 bases left in between. Germline CDR1 is MDHEN and CDR2 is SYDVKM.

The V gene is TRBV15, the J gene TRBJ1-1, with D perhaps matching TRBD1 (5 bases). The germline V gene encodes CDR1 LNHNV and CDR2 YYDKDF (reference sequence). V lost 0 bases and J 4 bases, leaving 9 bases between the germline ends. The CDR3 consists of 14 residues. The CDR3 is CATSRDKGSTEAFF. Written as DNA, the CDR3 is TGTGCCACCAGCAGAGATAAGGGGAGCACTGAAGCTTTCTTT.

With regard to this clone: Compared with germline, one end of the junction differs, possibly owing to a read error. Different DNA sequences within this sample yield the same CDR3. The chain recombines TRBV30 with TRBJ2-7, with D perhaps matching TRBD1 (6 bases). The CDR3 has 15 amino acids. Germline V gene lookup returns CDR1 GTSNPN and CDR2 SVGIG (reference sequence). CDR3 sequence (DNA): TGTGCCTGGAGTGTAATTACAGGGTTTTCCTCCGAGCAGTACTTC. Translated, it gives CAWSVITGFSSEQYF. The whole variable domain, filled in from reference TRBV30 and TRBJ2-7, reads SQTIHQWPATLVQPVGSPLSLECTVEGTSNPNLYWYRQAAGRGLQLLFYSVGIGQISSEVPQNLSASRPQDRQFILSSKKLLLSDSGFYLCAWSVITGFSSEQYFGPGTRLTVT.

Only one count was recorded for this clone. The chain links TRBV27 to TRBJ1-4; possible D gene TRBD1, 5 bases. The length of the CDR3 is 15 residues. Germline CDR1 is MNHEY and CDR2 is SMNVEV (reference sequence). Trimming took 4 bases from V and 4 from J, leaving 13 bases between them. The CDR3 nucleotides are TGTGCCAGCAGTTCGGGTCGAGGGGTTAATGAAAAACTGTTTTTT. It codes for CASSSGRGVNEKLFF.

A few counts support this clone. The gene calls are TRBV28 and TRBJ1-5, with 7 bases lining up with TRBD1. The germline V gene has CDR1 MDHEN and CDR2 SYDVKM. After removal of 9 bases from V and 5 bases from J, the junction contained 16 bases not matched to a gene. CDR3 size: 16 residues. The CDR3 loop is CASLRQGRAGDQPQHF. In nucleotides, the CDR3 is TGTGCCAGTCTTAGACAGGGTAGAGCGGGGGATCAGCCCCAGCATTTT.

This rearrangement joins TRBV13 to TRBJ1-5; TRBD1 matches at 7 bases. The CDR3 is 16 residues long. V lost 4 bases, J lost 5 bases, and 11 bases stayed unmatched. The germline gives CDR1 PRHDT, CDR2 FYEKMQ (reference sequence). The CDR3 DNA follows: TGTGCCAGCAGCTCCGGCGACAGGGCCTCGGATCAGCCCCAGCATTTT. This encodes CASSSGDRASDQPQHF.

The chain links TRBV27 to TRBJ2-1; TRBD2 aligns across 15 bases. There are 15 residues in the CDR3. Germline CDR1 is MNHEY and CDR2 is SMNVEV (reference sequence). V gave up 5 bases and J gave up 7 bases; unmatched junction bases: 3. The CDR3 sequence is CASSPGTSGRNEQFF. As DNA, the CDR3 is TGTGCCAGCAGTCCCGGGACTAGCGGGAGGAATGAGCAGTTCTTC.

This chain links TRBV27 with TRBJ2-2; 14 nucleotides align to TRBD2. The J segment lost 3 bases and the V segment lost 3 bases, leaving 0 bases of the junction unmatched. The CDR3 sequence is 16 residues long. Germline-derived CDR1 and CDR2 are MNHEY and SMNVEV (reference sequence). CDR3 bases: TGTGCCAGCAGTTTGGGACTAGCGGGAGACACCGGGGAGCTGTTTTTT. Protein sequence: CASSLGLAGDTGELFF.

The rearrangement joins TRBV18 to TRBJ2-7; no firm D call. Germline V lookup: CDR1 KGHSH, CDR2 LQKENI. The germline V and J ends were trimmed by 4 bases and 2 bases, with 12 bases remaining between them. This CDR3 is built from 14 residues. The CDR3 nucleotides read TGTGCCAGCTCACACCCGGGCAGCCCCTACGAGCAGTACTTC. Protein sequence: CASSHPGSPYEQYF.

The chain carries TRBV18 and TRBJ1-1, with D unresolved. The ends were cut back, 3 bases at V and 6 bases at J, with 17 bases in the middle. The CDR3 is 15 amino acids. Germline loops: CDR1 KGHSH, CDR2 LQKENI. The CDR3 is CASSPPGLDRAEAFF. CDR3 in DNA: TGTGCCAGCTCACCCCCCGGGCTGGACCGCGCTGAAGCTTTCTTT.

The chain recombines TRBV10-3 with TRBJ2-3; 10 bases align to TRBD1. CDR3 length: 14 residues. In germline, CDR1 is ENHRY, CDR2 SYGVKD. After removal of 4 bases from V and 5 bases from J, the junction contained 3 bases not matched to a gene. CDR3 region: CAISGDRGQDTQYF. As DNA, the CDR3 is TGTGCCATCAGTGGAGACAGGGGGCAAGATACGCAGTATTTT.